Listed below are T cell receptor beta chains from one sample, sequenced in a study of T cell responses to AZD1222 COVID-19 vaccine. TCRdb's copy holds only in-frame clones and misses some; the assay was immunoSEQ multiplex PCR. The sample shows 95,000 to 100,000 clones, around 87% of them seen only once. Sequences were derived from peripheral blood, sampled 28 days after the second AZD1222 dose. All receptors derive from an adult who received the AZD1222 COVID-19 vaccine. Each CDR3 is given without its conserved first and last residue. Each record gives: CDR3 protein, V gene, J gene.

CDR3aa: ASRSRTMQETQY; v_gene: TRBV12-2; j_gene: TRBJ2-5
CDR3aa: ASSRSTGRQETQY; v_gene: TRBV18; j_gene: TRBJ2-5
CDR3aa: ASSIGTSPGFSYEQY; v_gene: TRBV19; j_gene: TRBJ2-7
CDR3aa: ASSPPGHYEQY; v_gene: TRBV7-2; j_gene: TRBJ2-7
CDR3aa: ASSGARGTEAF; v_gene: TRBV12-3/TRBV12-4; j_gene: TRBJ1-1
CDR3aa: ASSSGTGSGEQY; v_gene: TRBV13; j_gene: TRBJ2-7
CDR3aa: ASSQLKAGEAF; v_gene: TRBV6-2/TRBV6-3; j_gene: TRBJ1-1
CDR3aa: ASSIGLAGNYEQY; v_gene: TRBV19; j_gene: TRBJ2-7
CDR3aa: ASRTGGYGYT; v_gene: TRBV19; j_gene: TRBJ1-2
CDR3aa: ASRFDRGSYNEQF; v_gene: TRBV27; j_gene: TRBJ2-1
CDR3aa: ASSVSGNNQETQY; v_gene: TRBV9; j_gene: TRBJ2-5
CDR3aa: ASSYSTGTGNTIY; v_gene: TRBV6-2/TRBV6-3; j_gene: TRBJ1-3
CDR3aa: ASSWRGIQIEQY; v_gene: TRBV28; j_gene: TRBJ2-7
CDR3aa: ASSLARTSGRWGTQY; v_gene: TRBV5-6; j_gene: TRBJ2-5
CDR3aa: ASSPGTPTYNEQF; v_gene: TRBV5-4; j_gene: TRBJ2-1
CDR3aa: SVERATDTQY; v_gene: TRBV29-1; j_gene: TRBJ2-3
CDR3aa: ASSLDEVIYEQY; v_gene: TRBV28; j_gene: TRBJ2-7
CDR3aa: ASSPSAGNEQY; v_gene: TRBV18; j_gene: TRBJ2-7
CDR3aa: ASSLARGRSGNTIY; v_gene: TRBV7-8; j_gene: TRBJ1-3
CDR3aa: ASSYGPGELF; v_gene: TRBV6-2/TRBV6-3; j_gene: TRBJ2-2
CDR3aa: ASKNGGWEEKLF; v_gene: TRBV3-1/TRBV3-2; j_gene: TRBJ1-4
CDR3aa: ASSPSVGNPYGYT; v_gene: TRBV6-5; j_gene: TRBJ1-2
CDR3aa: AWSERGASYGYT; v_gene: TRBV30; j_gene: TRBJ1-2
CDR3aa: ASSLEQLSLGTEAF; v_gene: TRBV5-1; j_gene: TRBJ1-1
CDR3aa: ASTRTASYEQY; v_gene: TRBV28; j_gene: TRBJ2-7
CDR3aa: ASSKAGGRGLLAGDSWSDEQY; v_gene: TRBV21-1; j_gene: TRBJ2-7
CDR3aa: ASSGDRGRWDTEAF; v_gene: TRBV25-1; j_gene: TRBJ1-1